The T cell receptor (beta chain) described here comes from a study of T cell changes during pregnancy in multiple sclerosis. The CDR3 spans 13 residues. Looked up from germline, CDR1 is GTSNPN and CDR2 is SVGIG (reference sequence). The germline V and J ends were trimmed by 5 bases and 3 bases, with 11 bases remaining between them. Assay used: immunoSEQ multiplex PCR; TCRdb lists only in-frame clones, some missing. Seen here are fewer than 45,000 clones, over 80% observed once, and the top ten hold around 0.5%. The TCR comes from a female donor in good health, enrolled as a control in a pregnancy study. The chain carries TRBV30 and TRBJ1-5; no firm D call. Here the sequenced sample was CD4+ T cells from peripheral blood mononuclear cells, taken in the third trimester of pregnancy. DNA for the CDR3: TGTGCCTGGGCAGATTCAATCAATCAGCCCCAGCATTTT. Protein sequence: CAWADSINQPQHF.